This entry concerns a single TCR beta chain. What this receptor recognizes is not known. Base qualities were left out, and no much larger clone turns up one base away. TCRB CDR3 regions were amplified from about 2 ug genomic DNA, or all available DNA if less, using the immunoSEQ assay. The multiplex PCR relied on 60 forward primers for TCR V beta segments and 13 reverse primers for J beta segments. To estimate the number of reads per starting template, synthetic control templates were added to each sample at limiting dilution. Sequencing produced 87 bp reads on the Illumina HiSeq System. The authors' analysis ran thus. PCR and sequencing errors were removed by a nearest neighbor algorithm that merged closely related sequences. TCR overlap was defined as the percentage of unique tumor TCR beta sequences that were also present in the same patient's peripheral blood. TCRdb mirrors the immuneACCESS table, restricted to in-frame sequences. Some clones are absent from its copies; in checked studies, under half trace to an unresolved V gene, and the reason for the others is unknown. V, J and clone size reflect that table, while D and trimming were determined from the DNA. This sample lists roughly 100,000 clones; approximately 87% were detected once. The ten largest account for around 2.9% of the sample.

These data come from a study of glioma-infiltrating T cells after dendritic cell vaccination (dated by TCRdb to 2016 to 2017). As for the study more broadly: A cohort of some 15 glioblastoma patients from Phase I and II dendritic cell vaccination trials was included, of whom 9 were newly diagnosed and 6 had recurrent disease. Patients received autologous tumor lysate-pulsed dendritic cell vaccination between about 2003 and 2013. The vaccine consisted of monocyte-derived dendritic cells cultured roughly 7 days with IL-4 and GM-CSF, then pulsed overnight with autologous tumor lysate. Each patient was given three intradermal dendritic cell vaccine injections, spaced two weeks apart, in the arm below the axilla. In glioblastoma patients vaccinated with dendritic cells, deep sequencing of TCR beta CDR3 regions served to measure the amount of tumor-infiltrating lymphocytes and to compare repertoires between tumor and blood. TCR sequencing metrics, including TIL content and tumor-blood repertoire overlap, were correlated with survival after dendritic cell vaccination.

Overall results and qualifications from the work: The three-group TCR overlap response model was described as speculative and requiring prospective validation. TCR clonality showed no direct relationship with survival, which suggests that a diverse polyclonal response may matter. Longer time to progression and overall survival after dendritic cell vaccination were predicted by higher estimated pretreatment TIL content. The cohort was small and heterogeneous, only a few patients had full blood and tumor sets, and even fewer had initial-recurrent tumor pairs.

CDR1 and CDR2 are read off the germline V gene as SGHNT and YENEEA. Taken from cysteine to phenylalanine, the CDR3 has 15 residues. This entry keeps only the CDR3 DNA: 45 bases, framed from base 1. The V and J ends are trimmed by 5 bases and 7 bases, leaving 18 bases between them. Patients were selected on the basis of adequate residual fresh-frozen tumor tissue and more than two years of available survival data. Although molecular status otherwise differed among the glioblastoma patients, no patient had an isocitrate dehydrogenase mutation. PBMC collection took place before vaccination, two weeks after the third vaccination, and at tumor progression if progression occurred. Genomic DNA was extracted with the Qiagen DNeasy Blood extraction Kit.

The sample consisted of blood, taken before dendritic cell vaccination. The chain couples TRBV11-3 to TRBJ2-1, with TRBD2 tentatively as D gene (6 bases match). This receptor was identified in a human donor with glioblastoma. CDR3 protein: CASSPQDRLENEQFF. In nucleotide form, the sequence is TGTGCCAGCAGCCCCCAGGATAGACTAGAGAATGAGCAGTTCTTC.